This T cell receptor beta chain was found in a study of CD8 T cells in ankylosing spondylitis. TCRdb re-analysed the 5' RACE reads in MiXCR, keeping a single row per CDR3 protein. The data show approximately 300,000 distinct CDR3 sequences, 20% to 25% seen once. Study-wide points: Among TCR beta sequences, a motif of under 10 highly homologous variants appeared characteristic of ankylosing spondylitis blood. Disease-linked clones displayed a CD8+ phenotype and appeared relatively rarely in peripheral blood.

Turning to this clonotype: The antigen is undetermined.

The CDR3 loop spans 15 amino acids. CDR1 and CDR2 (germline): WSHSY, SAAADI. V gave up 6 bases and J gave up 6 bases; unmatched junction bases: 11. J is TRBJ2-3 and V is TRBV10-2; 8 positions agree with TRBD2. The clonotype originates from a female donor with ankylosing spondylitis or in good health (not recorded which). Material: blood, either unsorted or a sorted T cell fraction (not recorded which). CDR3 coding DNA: TGCGCCAGCAGAGAAACTAGCGGTCAACGTGATACGCAGTATTTT. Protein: CASRETSGQRDTQYF.